This T cell receptor beta chain was sequenced in a study of OX40 agonist ivuxolimab in advanced cancers. Study-level information: Patients were infused with ivuxolimab every 2 weeks at 0.01 to 10 mg/kg. Study outcomes and limitations: Relative to CD4+ cells, CD8+ T cells on average had more expanded clones. The study observed clonal expansion of CD4+ and CD8+ blood T cells by week 6 at 0.1 to 3.0 mg/kg.

With baseline, cycle 4 day 1, and cycle 7 day 1 as timepoints, blood was sampled. Notes on this clone: The antigen is not known.

Libraries were prepared by immunoSEQ multiplex PCR; TCRdb keeps only in-frame clonotypes and omits some of them. This sample has about 46,000 clones, with 82% found just once. This CDR3 is 14 amino acids long. Germline CDR1 reads SGHRS; CDR2 reads YFSETQ. With 0 bases removed from V and 3 bases from J, the gap between germline ends came to 9 bases. The material was CD4+ or CD8+ T cells sorted from blood, obtained in a trial of the OX40 agonist ivuxolimab. The chain is built from TRBV5-1 and TRBJ2-5, with D maybe TRBD2 (6 bases). This sequence was found in an adult with an advanced solid tumor such as melanoma, head and neck, liver or kidney cancer. In nucleotides, the CDR3 is TGCGCCAGCAGCTTGGCGGTAGCGGAAGAGACCCAGTACTTC. Its protein is CASSLAVAEETQYF.